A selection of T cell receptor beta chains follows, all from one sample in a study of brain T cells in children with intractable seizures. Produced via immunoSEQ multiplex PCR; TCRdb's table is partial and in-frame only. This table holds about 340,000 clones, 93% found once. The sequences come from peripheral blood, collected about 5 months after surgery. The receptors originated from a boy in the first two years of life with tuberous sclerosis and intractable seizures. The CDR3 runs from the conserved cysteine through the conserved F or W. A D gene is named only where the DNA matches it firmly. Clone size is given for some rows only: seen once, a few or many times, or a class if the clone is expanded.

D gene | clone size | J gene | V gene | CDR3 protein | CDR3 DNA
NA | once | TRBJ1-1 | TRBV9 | CASSVGWGAVEAFF | TGTGCCAGCAGCGTAGGGTGGGGGGCCGTTGAAGCTTTCTTT
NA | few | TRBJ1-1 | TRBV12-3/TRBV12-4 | CASSLGIEAFF | TGTGCCAGCAGTTTGGGAATTGAAGCTTTCTTT
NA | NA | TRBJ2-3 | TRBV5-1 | CASRGSGSSADTQYF | TGCGCCAGCAGAGGAAGCGGGTCTTCCGCAGATACGCAGTATTTT
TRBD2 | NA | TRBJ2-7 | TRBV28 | CASSFQRGGRRIEQYF | TGTGCCAGCAGTTTCCAACGGGGGGGCCGTAGGATCGAGCAGTACTTC
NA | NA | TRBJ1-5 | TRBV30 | CAWSVRGLSNQPQHF | TGTGCCTGGAGTGTACGGGGTTTGAGCAATCAGCCCCAGCATTTT
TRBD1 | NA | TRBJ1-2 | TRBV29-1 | CSARDRAFYGYTF | TGCAGCGCCCGCGACAGGGCCTTTTATGGCTACACCTTC
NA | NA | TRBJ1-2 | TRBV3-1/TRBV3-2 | CASSHQHKDLPLNYGYTF | TGTGCCAGCAGCCACCAACATAAGGACCTTCCTCTTAACTATGGCTACACCTTC
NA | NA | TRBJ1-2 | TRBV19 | CASSMVTYGYTF | TGTGCCAGTAGTATGGTCACCTATGGCTACACCTTC
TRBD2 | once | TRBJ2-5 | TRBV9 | CASSLGTSGIGTQYF | TGTGCCAGCAGCCTCGGGACTAGCGGGATTGGGACCCAGTACTTC
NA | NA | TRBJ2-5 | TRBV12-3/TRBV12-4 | CASTLRLETQYF | TGTGCCAGCACCTTGAGGTTGGAGACCCAGTACTTC
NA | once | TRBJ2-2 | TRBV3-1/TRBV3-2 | CASSQDPGTNTGELFF | TGTGCCAGCAGCCAAGATCCCGGGACGAACACCGGGGAGCTGTTTTTT
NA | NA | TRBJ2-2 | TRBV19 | CASTSGEGIGTGELFF | TGTGCCAGTACCTCGGGCGAGGGGATTGGTACCGGGGAGCTGTTTTTT
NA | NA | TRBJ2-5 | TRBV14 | CASSQAPWTHQETQYF | TGTGCCAGCAGCCAAGCCCCGTGGACACACCAAGAGACCCAGTACTTC
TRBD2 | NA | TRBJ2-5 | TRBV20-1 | CSASRPTSGRRGETQYF | TGCAGTGCTAGTCGACCCACTAGCGGGAGAAGGGGAGAGACCCAGTACTTC
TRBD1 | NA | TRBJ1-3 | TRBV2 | CASSEVRGLTGTLSGNTIYF | TGTGCCAGCAGTGAAGTGAGGGGATTGACAGGGACCCTCTCTGGAAACACCATATATTTT
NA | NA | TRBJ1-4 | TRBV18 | CASSPGHEKLFF | TGTGCCAGCTCACCGGGACATGAAAAACTGTTTTTT
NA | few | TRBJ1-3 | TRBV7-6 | CASSLRAGGGNTIYF | TGTGCCAGCAGCTTACGGGCAGGCGGTGGAAACACCATATATTTT
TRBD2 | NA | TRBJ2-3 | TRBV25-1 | CASSPRTSPGFETQYF | TGTGCCAGCAGTCCCAGGACTAGCCCGGGGTTTGAGACGCAGTATTTT
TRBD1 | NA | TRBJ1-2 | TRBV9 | CASSVEDRGLGYTF | TGTGCCAGCAGCGTAGAGGACAGGGGATTGGGCTACACCTTC
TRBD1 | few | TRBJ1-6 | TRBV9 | CASSGTGVNSPLHF | TGTGCCAGCAGCGGGACAGGGGTTAATTCACCCCTCCACTTT
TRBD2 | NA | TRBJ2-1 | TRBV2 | CASDFVGWTSGRLDEQFF | TGTGCCAGCGACTTCGTGGGTTGGACTAGCGGGAGGCTGGATGAGCAGTTCTTC
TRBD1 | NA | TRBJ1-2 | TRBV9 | CASSALGQGGYGYTF | TGTGCCAGCAGCGCTTTGGGACAGGGCGGATATGGCTACACCTTC
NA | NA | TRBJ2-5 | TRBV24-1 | CATSDSDAGALPSQETQYF | TGTGCCACCAGTGATTCTGACGCCGGCGCATTACCCAGCCAAGAGACCCAGTACTTC
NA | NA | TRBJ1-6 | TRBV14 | CASSLGGGSPLHF | TGTGCCAGCAGCCTAGGGGGTGGCTCACCCCTCCACTTT
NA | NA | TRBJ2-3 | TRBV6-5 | CASTTTGTDTQYF | TGTGCCAGCACCACGACTGGCACAGATACGCAGTATTTT
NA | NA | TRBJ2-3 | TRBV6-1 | CASSDFGGLDTQYF | TGTGCCAGCAGTGATTTTGGGGGGCTGGATACGCAGTATTTT
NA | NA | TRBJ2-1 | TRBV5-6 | CASSLGHPANEQFF | TGTGCCAGCAGCTTAGGCCACCCGGCCAATGAGCAGTTCTTC